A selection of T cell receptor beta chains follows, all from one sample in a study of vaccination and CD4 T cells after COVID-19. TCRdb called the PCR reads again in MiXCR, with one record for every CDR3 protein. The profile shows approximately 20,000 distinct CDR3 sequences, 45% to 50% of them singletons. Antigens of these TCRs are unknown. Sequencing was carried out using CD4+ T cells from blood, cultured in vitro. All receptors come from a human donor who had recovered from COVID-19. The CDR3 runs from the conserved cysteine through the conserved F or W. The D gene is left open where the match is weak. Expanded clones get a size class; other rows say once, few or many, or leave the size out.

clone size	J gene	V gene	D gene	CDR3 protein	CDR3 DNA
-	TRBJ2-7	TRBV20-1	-	CSARYIRGASGPYEQYF	TGCAGTGCTAGATACATCAGGGGGGCTAGCGGTCCCTACGAGCAGTACTTC
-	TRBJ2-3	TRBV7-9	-	CASTSGSDRDTQYF	TGTGCCAGCACCTCAGGCAGCGATCGAGATACGCAGTATTTT
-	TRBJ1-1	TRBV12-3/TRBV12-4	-	CASTTADLNTEAFF	TGTGCCAGCACTACAGCGGACCTGAACACTGAAGCTTTCTTT
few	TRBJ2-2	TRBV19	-	CASGPRAVGELFF	TGTGCCAGTGGACCCAGGGCGGTCGGGGAGCTGTTTTTT
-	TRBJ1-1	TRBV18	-	CASSPSMGTEAFF	TGTGCCAGCTCACCGAGTATGGGTACTGAAGCTTTCTTT
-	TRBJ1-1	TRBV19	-	CATAGRSGFYTEAFF	TGTGCCACTGCTGGTCGCTCGGGCTTTTACACTGAAGCTTTCTTT
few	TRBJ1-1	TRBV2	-	CASSRQDSNTEAFF	TGTGCCAGCAGCAGACAGGACTCGAACACTGAAGCTTTCTTT
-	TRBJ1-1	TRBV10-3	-	CAISGGGRNTEAFF	TGTGCCATCAGTGGAGGGGGGCGAAACACTGAAGCTTTCTTT
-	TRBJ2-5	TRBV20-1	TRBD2	CSAYRLAGLQETQYF	TGCAGTGCTTATAGACTAGCGGGGCTACAAGAGACCCAGTACTTC
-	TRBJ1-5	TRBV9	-	CASSARIDQPQHF	TGTGCCAGCAGCGCACGGATTGATCAGCCCCAGCATTTT
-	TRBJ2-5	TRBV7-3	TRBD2	CASSPGGGLSQETQYF	TGTGCCAGCAGCCCGGGGGGGGGACTATCTCAAGAGACCCAGTACTTC
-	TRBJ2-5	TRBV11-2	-	CASSLGAQETQYF	TGTGCCAGCAGCTTAGGCGCCCAAGAGACCCAGTACTTC
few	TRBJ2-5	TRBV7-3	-	CASSLSLGETQYF	TGTGCCAGCAGCTTAAGTCTAGGGGAGACCCAGTACTTC
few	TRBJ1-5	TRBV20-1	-	CSAWDSNQPQHF	TGCAGTGCTTGGGACAGCAATCAGCCCCAGCATTTT
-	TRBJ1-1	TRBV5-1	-	CASSLGYTTEAFF	TGCGCCAGCAGCTTGGGATATACCACTGAAGCTTTCTTT
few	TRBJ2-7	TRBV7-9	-	CASSFVGGEQYF	TGTGCCAGCAGCTTTGTTGGGGGCGAGCAGTACTTC
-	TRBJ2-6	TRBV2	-	CASSERSGANVLTF	TGTGCCAGCAGTGAGAGGTCTGGGGCCAACGTCCTGACTTTC
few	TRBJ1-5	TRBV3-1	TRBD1	CASSQGTGGNQPQHF	TGTGCCAGCAGCCAAGGTACAGGGGGCAATCAGCCCCAGCATTTT
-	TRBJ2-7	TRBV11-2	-	CASSHSYEQYF	TGTGCCAGCAGCCACTCCTACGAGCAGTACTTC
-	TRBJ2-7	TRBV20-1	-	CSARLEFSTGEQYF	TGCAGTGCTAGGCTCGAATTTAGTACGGGCGAGCAGTACTTC
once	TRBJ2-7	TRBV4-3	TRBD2	CASSQDWGSGPTSYEQYF	TGCGCCAGCAGCCAAGATTGGGGTAGCGGGCCTACCTCCTACGAGCAGTACTTC
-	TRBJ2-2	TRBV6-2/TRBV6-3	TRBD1	CASSFQGTDTGELFF	TGTGCCAGCAGTTTTCAGGGGACAGACACCGGGGAGCTGTTTTTT
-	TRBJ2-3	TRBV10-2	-	CASSVTSLGDTQYF	TGCGCCAGCAGTGTCACTTCCTTGGGGGATACGCAGTATTTT
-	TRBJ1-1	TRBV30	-	CAWTPNPSNTEAFF	TGTGCCTGGACTCCCAACCCATCGAACACTGAAGCTTTCTTT
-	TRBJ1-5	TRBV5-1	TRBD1	CASSLTGERQPQHF	TGCGCCAGCAGCTTGACAGGGGAGCGGCAGCCCCAGCATTTT
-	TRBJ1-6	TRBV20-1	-	CSARLGGGASYNSPLHF	TGCAGTGCTAGACTGGGGGGGGGCGCATCCTATAATTCACCCCTCCACTTT
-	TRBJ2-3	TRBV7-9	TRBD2	CASSLSAGEVIDTQYF	TGTGCCAGCAGCTTATCAGCGGGAGAGGTTATAGATACGCAGTATTTT
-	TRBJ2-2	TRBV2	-	CASRAYSTTGELFF	TGTGCCAGCAGGGCATACTCGACCACCGGGGAGCTGTTTTTT
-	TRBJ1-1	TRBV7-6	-	CASSLLAGTNTEAFF	TGTGCCAGCAGCTTATTGGCCGGAACGAACACTGAAGCTTTCTTT
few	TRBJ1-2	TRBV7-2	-	CASSLAEGQGLGGYTF	TGTGCCAGCAGCTTAGCGGAGGGTCAGGGGCTTGGTGGCTACACCTTC
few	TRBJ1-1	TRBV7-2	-	CASSYRDLTEAFF	TGTGCCAGCAGCTACAGGGACCTCACTGAAGCTTTCTTT
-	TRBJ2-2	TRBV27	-	CASSSQRGVTGELFF	TGTGCCAGCAGTTCTCAGAGGGGAGTCACCGGGGAGCTGTTTTTT
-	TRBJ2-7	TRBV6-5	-	CASSSGDLQGGEQYF	TGTGCCAGCAGTTCGGGGGACTTACAAGGTGGCGAGCAGTACTTC
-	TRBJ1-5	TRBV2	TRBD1	CASSYDRVDSNQPQHF	TGTGCCAGCAGTTACGACAGGGTAGATAGCAATCAGCCCCAGCATTTT
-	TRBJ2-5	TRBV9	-	CASSVASTHGETQYF	TGTGCCAGCAGCGTGGCATCGACCCACGGAGAGACCCAGTACTTC
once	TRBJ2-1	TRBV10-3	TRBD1	CAIKPKDRVGSNEQFF	TGTGCCATCAAACCCAAGGACAGGGTTGGATCTAATGAGCAGTTCTTC
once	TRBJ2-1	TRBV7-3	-	CASSPSPDYNEQFF	TGTGCCAGCAGCCCCAGCCCGGACTACAATGAGCAGTTCTTC
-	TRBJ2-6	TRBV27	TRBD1	CASSHRQGAFSGANVLTF	TGTGCCAGCAGTCACCGACAGGGGGCCTTCTCTGGGGCCAACGTCCTGACTTTC
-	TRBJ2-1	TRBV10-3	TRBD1	CAISRDRGRLYTYNEQFF	TGTGCCATCAGTCGGGACAGGGGGCGCCTCTATACCTACAATGAGCAGTTCTTC
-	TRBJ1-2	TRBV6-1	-	CASSKSTPNYGYTF	TGTGCCAGCAGCAAATCAACACCAAACTATGGCTACACCTTC
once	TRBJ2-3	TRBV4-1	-	CASSQEADSSTDTQYF	TGCGCCAGCAGCCAAGAAGCGGACTCTAGCACAGATACGCAGTATTTT
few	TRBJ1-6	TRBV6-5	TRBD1	CASSFNRGNSPLHF	TGTGCCAGCAGTTTTAACAGGGGGAATTCACCCCTCCACTTT
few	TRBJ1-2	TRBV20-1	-	CSAPGGTLAGYTF	TGCAGTGCCCCGGGCGGAACTTTGGCAGGCTACACCTTC
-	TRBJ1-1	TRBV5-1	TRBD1	CASSLQQGDDPEAFF	TGCGCCAGCAGCTTACAACAGGGGGACGATCCTGAAGCTTTCTTT
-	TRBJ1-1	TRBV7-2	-	CASSLGFWGGNTEAFF	TGTGCCAGCAGCTTAGGATTCTGGGGGGGGAACACTGAAGCTTTCTTT
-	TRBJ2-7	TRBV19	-	CASRGVGLSYEQYF	TGTGCCAGTAGAGGGGTCGGCCTTTCCTACGAGCAGTACTTC
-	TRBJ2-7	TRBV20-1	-	CSALKGKVDEQYF	TGCAGTGCCCTTAAGGGGAAAGTGGACGAGCAGTACTTC
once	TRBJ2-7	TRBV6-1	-	CASNLAGSYEQYF	TGTGCCAGCAACTTGGCGGGGTCCTACGAGCAGTACTTC
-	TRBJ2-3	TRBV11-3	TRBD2	CASSLSSGRANTQYF	TGTGCCAGCAGCTTATCCAGCGGGAGAGCAAATACGCAGTATTTT
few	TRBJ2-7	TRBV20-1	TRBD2	CSARGTSDYEQYF	TGCAGTGCTAGAGGGACTAGCGACTACGAGCAGTACTTC
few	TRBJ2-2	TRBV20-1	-	CSARPHTGRGGELFF	TGCAGTGCCCGCCCCCATACAGGGAGAGGCGGGGAGCTGTTTTTT
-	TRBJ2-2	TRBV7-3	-	CASSLMGTSTGELFF	TGTGCCAGCAGCCTAATGGGGACTTCCACCGGGGAGCTGTTTTTT